Sequencing of this T cell receptor beta chain was carried out in a study of T cell responses to AZD1222 COVID-19 vaccine. Produced via immunoSEQ multiplex PCR; TCRdb's table is partial and in-frame only. This table lists about 140,000 clones. The study, taken as a whole, reports: Recipients of two AZD1222 doses showed rising Spike-specific TCR breadth and depth. Donors were chiefly white British, with a greater number of females, and clonal diversity was perhaps underestimated.

With 9 bases removed from V and 5 bases from J, the gap between germline ends came to 13 bases. Germline V gene data show CDR1 as MNHEY and CDR2 as SVGAGI. The CDR3 is 13 residues long. Comment on this clone: The antigen remains undetermined.

This clonotype originated in an adult in good health. The chain uses TRBV6-5 and TRBJ1-4; the D is unclear. Sequences were obtained from peripheral blood. The CDR3 nucleotides are TGTGCCAGTTCAGTTGGTACAAATGAAAAACTGTTTTTT. Translated, it gives CASSVGTNEKLFF.